Following are 6 T cell receptor beta chains from one sample sequenced in a study of CD8 T cells in cerebrospinal fluid in Alzheimer's disease. TCRdb reprocessed the 10x single-cell sequencing reads, keeping one entry per CDR3 protein, no DNA. The sample totals just over 1,500 distinct CDR3 sequences. Sample: cerebrospinal fluid. These receptor sequences come from a human donor in good health.

This clonotype is identified as medium-sized (0.01 to 0.1%) from frequency. This chain connects TRBV12-3 or TRBV12-4 to TRBJ2-7; TCRdb calls TRBD1, which cannot be checked without DNA. This CDR3 has 14 amino acids. The CDR3 spells CASSSSGQGNEQYF.

The chain recombines TRBV7-9 with TRBJ1-4; the TCRdb D gene call, TRBD1, has no DNA to confirm it. The CDR3 loop spans 17 amino acids. CDR1 and CDR2 from the germline V gene are SEHNR and FQNEAQ (reference sequence). The CDR3 sequence: CASSAGTGGVANEKLFF. Looking up the rest from reference TRBV7-9 and TRBJ1-4 gives the full variable domain: DTGVSQNPRHKITKRGQNVTFRCDPISEHNRLYWYRQTLGQGPEFLTYFQNEAQLEKSRLLSDRFSAERPKGSFSTLEIQRTEQGDSAMYLCASSAGTGGVANEKLFFGSGTQLSVL.

Judged by frequency, this clonotype is medium-sized. The chain joins TRBV6-5 to TRBJ1-6; TCRdb reports TRBD1, a call that lacks DNA to check it against. The CDR3 length is 15 residues. Germline V gene data show CDR1 as MNHEY and CDR2 as SVGAGI. The CDR3 is CASREVGQVNSPLHF.

According to its frequency, this clonotype is large. CDR3 protein: CSARSDDLGGYEQYF. This rearrangement joins TRBV20-1 to TRBJ2-7; TCRdb's D gene call, TRBD1, goes unchecked for lack of DNA. This CDR3 contains 15 residues. CDR1 and CDR2 (germline): DFQATT, SNEGSKA (reference sequence).

This clonotype is labeled medium-sized (0.01 to 0.1%) based on frequency. The chain combines TRBV6-5 with TRBJ2-7; TCRdb's D call, TRBD1, is unchecked because there is no DNA. The CDR3 length is 14 residues. Germline assignment: CDR1 MNHEY and CDR2 SVGAGI. CDR3 sequence: CASSRREGSYEQYF.

This clonotype is medium-sized by frequency. The chain links TRBV6-5 to TRBJ1-3. This CDR3 is 16 amino acids long. Germline values: CDR1 MNHEY, CDR2 SVGAGI. This CDR3 is CASSYGWGSTGNTIYF.